This paragraph reports one T cell receptor (beta chain). Its target is unknown. Documented treatment: about 20 received Ad26.COV2.S at low or high dose, single or two shots; a few received placebo; per-sample allocation not given. Sampling was done on day 63 after the first vaccine or placebo injection. This sample stems from a study of Ad26.COV2.S vaccination and SARS-CoV-2 variants. Method: immunoSEQ multiplex PCR; TCRdb's copy keeps in-frame clones and lacks some. The table lists roughly 510,000 clones, around nine tenths of them singletons. General study results and limits: Assessments of TCR breadth and depth may have underestimated the total T cell responses.

The CDR3 has 17 residues. The germline V gene has CDR1 LGHNA and CDR2 YSLEER. V shed 4 bases and J 8 bases; nucleotides not matched to a gene: 8. Here the sequenced sample was peripheral blood, taken in a trial of Ad26.COV2.S vaccine versus placebo. This clonotype was obtained from a person aged 18-65 years who received the Ad26.COV2.S COVID-19 vaccine or a placebo. V gene TRBV4-3 combines with J gene TRBJ2-1; 16 bases are shared with TRBD2. The CDR3 DNA is TGCGCCAGCAGCCTTTACGGGACTAGCGGGAGGGCCGATGAGCAGTTCTTC. Translation gives CASSLYGTSGRADEQFF.